One sample yielded the 15 T cell receptor beta chains listed below, sequenced in a study of quantifying T cell responses using KT2 cells. Study-wide background: cDNA was made from DNase-treated RNA using alpha and beta constant primers.

A single-stranded UMI oligo with SP2 sequence was ligated to cDNA 3' ends. The first PCR ran roughly 4 cycles with an equimolar RC1.1 and RC1.2 beta primer mix. TCRdb called the UMI-ligation and nested PCR reads again in MiXCR, with one record for every CDR3 protein. There are tens of thousands of distinct CDR3 sequences in the sample; under 13% occur only once, and 8.5% to 10% lies in the top ten. Sequenced sample: PBMCs spiked with cells of the T cell clone KT2. Receptors were obtained from a human donor.

The chain employs TRBV5-1 and TRBJ2-7; possible D gene TRBD2, 6 bases. CDR1 is SGHRS, CDR2 YFSETQ, per germline. V lost 2 bases and J 1 base, leaving 16 bases between the germline ends. This CDR3 spans 16 amino acids. CDR3 sequence: CASSFGPGTVSYEQYF. The DNA for the CDR3 is TGCGCCAGCAGCTTCGGGCCCGGGACTGTTTCCTACGAGCAGTACTTC.

By proportion, this clonotype is medium-sized. J is TRBJ2-3 and V is TRBV6-4, with 8 positions matching TRBD2. Germline trimming cut 3 bases from V and 0 bases from J; bases unmatched to any gene: 2. CDR3 length equals 15 residues. Looked up from germline, CDR1 is MRHNA and CDR2 is SNTAGT. The CDR3 DNA follows: TGTGCCAGCAGTGAATCTAGCGGGAGCACAGATACGCAGTATTTT. Protein sequence: CASSESSGSTDTQYF.

This clonotype showed up many times. This chain's CDR3 is CASSLGQGAAGELFF. For the CDR3, the DNA is TGTGCCAGCAGCTTAGGGCAGGGGGCGGCCGGGGAGCTGTTTTTT. The chain recombines TRBV7-2 with TRBJ2-2; the match to TRBD1 covers 8 bases. Germline lookup yields CDR1 SGHTA and CDR2 FQGNSA. The CDR3 consists of 15 residues. The trim removed 1 base at V and 6 bases at J, leaving 4 bases unmatched.

The chain combines TRBV29-1 with TRBJ2-1; D is unclear. Trimming removed 1 base at V and 8 bases at J, with 15 bases between. CDR1 is SQVTM, CDR2 ANQGSEA, per germline. The CDR3 is made up of 14 amino acids. DNA for the CDR3: TGCAGCGTTGAAGCGTCTACGAATTGGCATGAGCAGTTCTTC. Translating it yields CSVEASTNWHEQFF.

This clonotype was picked up a small number of times. The chain uses TRBV7-3 and TRBJ2-3; D is perhaps TRBD2 (6 bases). This CDR3 contains 14 residues. Looked up from germline, CDR1 is SGHTA and CDR2 is FQGTGA. V was clipped by 5 bases and J by 5 bases, with 14 bases between them. CDR3 sequence reads: CASSPRDSLDTQYF. In DNA, the CDR3 is TGTGCCAGCAGCCCCCGGGACTCTCTAGATACGCAGTATTTT.

J is TRBJ1-5 and V is TRBV20-1, with 7 bases matching TRBD1. The CDR3 runs to 14 residues. The germline CDR1 and CDR2 sequences are DFQATT and SNEGSKA (reference sequence). The V and J ends lost 6 bases and 6 bases, in that order; junction bases with no gene match: 11. CDR3 protein: CSAPGAGGGQPQHF. DNA of the CDR3: TGCAGTGCGCCCGGGGCAGGGGGTGGTCAGCCCCAGCATTTT.

A note on this clonotype: This clone may be a read error of a much larger clone one base away. The rearrangement joins TRBV29-1 to TRBJ1-2; no definite D call. The CDR3 consists of 11 residues. The germline V gene has CDR1 SQVTM and CDR2 ANQGSEA. With 6 bases removed from V and 2 bases from J, the gap between germline ends came to 7 bases. CDR3 nucleotides: TGCAGCGTCGGACGGAACTATGGCTACACCTTC. Its translation: CSVGRNYGYTF.

The V gene is TRBV7-9, the J gene TRBJ1-6; 9 bases match TRBD1. The CDR3 contains 15 residues. Germline V CDR1 and CDR2: SEHNR, FQNEAQ (reference sequence). Trimming took 7 bases from V and 8 from J; bases not matched to a gene: 9. For the CDR3, the DNA is TGTGCCAGCACCCTGGACAGGGGAAGAGATTCACCCCTCCACTTT. The encoded protein is CASTLDRGRDSPLHF.

Comments on this clonotype: This may stem from a read error, because a much larger clone lies one nucleotide away. CDR3 sequence reads: CASSQEMYVADQYF. CDR3 nucleotides: TGCGCCAGCAGCCAAGAAATGTACGTAGCCGATCAGTACTTC. The chain has TRBV4-3 and TRBJ2-7; D is undetermined. Germline V gene data show CDR1 as LGHNA and CDR2 as YSLEER. The CDR3 covers 14 residues. Deletions cut 0 bases from V and 10 bases from J, with 16 bases between.

This clonotype has just a few counts. V is TRBV15 and J is TRBJ1-3; D is unresolved. V shed 1 base and J shed 10 bases, with 8 bases lying between them. This CDR3 spans 12 amino acids. Germline lookup yields CDR1 LNHNV and CDR2 YYDKDF (reference sequence). CDR3 nucleotide sequence: TGTGCCACCAGCAGAGGTTCCGGGACCATATATTTT. It encodes CATSRGSGTIYF.

This clonotype was found a few times. The chain uses TRBV11-2 and TRBJ2-7; TRBD2 is a possible D gene (5 bases). This CDR3 spans 14 amino acids. Germline-derived CDR1 and CDR2 are SGHAT and FQNNGV. V dropped 1 base and J dropped 4 bases, with 11 bases sitting between them. Here the CDR3 DNA reads TGTGCCAGCAGCTTAGTAGGGAGAGCGTACGAGCAGTACTTC. It specifies CASSLVGRAYEQYF.

This clonotype was seen at least ten times. This chain uses TRBV18 with TRBJ1-4; 7 positions agree with TRBD1. CDR3 length: 14 amino acids. The junction had 3 bases not matched to a gene; V was cut back by 4 bases and J by 4 bases. CDR1 and CDR2 (germline): KGHSH, LQKENI. The CDR3 bases are TGTGCCAGCTCACATGGACAGGATAATGAAAAACTGTTTTTT. It codes for CASSHGQDNEKLFF.

This clonotype has just a few counts. CDR3 nucleotide sequence: TGTGCCAGCAGTGAGGGGGAGCTGTTTTTT. Translation gives CASSEGELFF. The chain couples TRBV12-3 or TRBV12-4 to TRBJ2-2; D unresolved. CDR3 length: 10 residues. V shed 5 bases and J shed 8 bases, with 3 bases lying between them.

In DNA form, the CDR3 reads TGCAGCGACCAAGACACTAGCCGAGGGGTAGATACGCAGTATTTT. It is translated as CSDQDTSRGVDTQYF. The chain has TRBV29-1 and TRBJ2-3, with D possibly matching TRBD2 (6 bases). The CDR3 has 15 amino acids. CDR1 is SQVTM, CDR2 ANQGSEA, per germline. Between the trimmed V and J ends, which lost 7 bases and 5 bases, there was a span of 22 bases.

This sequence joins TRBV7-9 and TRBJ2-1, with 11 positions matching TRBD2. The CDR3 sequence is 17 residues long. Germline trimming cut 2 bases from V and 9 bases from J; bases unmatched to any gene: 12. The germline CDR1 and CDR2 sequences are SEHNR and FQNEAQ (reference sequence). Written as DNA, the CDR3 is TGTGCCAGCAGCTTATTCTGGACTAGCGGGTCAGAGGGTGAGCAGTTCTTC. Translating it yields CASSLFWTSGSEGEQFF.